The clone carrying this T cell receptor (beta chain) was seen just once. These data belong to a study of blood T cell repertoires in COVID-19. Study-wide background: The study drew acute and convalescent COVID-19 samples from the United States, Italy and Spain. T cells, B-cell-depleted T cells, or PBMCs provided the cDNA or gDNA that served as material.

Source study methods: Scientists estimated how many nucleated cells there were by amplifying reference gene primers. Method: immunoSEQ multiplex PCR; TCRdb's copy keeps in-frame clones and lacks some. Clone size and the V and J calls come from that table; the DNA yielded D and trimming. The table has about 230,000 clones, more than 65% seen once. J gave up 5 bases and V 2 bases, and 8 bases lay outside the gene matches. CDR1 is KGHDR and CDR2 is SFDVKD in the germline V gene. The length of the CDR3 is 16 residues. Sample: peripheral blood. This chain connects TRBV24-1 to TRBJ2-3; 8 bases align to TRBD2. The source of this sequence is a man aged 35 to 55 who had recovered from COVID-19. This chain's CDR3 is CATSDSPGLAGDTQYF. The DNA of the CDR3 is TGTGCCACCAGTGATTCCCCCGGGCTAGCGGGAGATACGCAGTATTTT.